The 18 T cell receptor beta chains reported below all come from one sample, sequenced in a study of T cell changes during pregnancy in multiple sclerosis. Here immunoSEQ multiplex PCR was the method, and the copy in TCRdb shows in-frame clones only, minus some. The table records approximately 40,000 clones, around 90% of them present only once. The sequencing used CD4+ T cells from peripheral blood mononuclear cells, collected before pregnancy. These receptors came from a female donor with multiple sclerosis, enrolled in a pregnancy study.

The chain links TRBV6-5 to TRBJ1-2; TRBD1 matches 10 bases. The CDR3 runs to 14 residues. Germline V CDR1 and CDR2: MNHEY, SVGAGI. The V and J ends lost 8 bases and 9 bases, in that order; junction bases with no gene match: 12. The CDR3 loop is CASGWTGGTRSYTF. The CDR3, as DNA: TGTGCCAGCGGCTGGACAGGGGGGACCAGGAGCTACACCTTC.

The chain combines TRBV15 with TRBJ2-7; D unresolved. CDR1 is LNHNV and CDR2 is YYDKDF in the germline V gene (reference sequence). CDR3 length: 14 residues. Between the trimmed V and J ends, which lost 0 bases and 4 bases, there was a span of 10 bases. CDR3 sequence (DNA): TGTGCCACCAGCAGAGATCGGAGCCGATACGAGCAGTACTTC. Translated, it gives CATSRDRSRYEQYF.

The chain uses TRBV9 and TRBJ2-3, with TRBD2 matching over 8 bases. The J segment lost 2 bases and the V segment lost 0 bases, leaving 8 bases of the junction unmatched. Germline lookup yields CDR1 SGDLS and CDR2 YYNGEE. This CDR3 contains 17 residues. CDR3 sequence: CASSVGGSGVITDTQYF. The CDR3 coding sequence is TGTGCCAGCAGCGTAGGGGGTAGCGGGGTGATCACAGATACGCAGTATTTT.

The chain links TRBV29-1 to TRBJ2-7; 9 positions agree with TRBD1. Germline loops: CDR1 SQVTM, CDR2 ANQGSEA. The CDR3 is 13 residues long. Trimming took 4 bases from V and 4 from J; bases not matched to a gene: 5. CDR3 bases: TGCAGCGTTGGGGGGACAGGGCGTTACGAGCAGTACTTC. Protein: CSVGGTGRYEQYF.

The rearrangement links TRBV27 to TRBJ1-1; 7 bases match TRBD1. Germline V gene data show CDR1 as MNHEY and CDR2 as SMNVEV (reference sequence). V lost 5 bases, J lost 5 bases, and 11 bases stayed unmatched. The CDR3 sequence is 15 residues long. CDR3 protein: CASSPRAGGSTEAFF. CDR3 coding DNA: TGTGCCAGCAGTCCTCGGGCAGGGGGTAGTACTGAAGCTTTCTTT.

The rearrangement uses TRBV9 and TRBJ2-3, with TRBD2 identical over 11 bases. The ends lost 0 bases at V and 11 bases at J; junction bases unmatched: 5. The CDR3 sequence is 14 residues long. Germline V gene sequence: CDR1 SGDLS, CDR2 YYNGEE. The CDR3: CASSVVGTSGGQYF. The CDR3 DNA sequence: TGTGCCAGCAGCGTAGTGGGGACTAGCGGTGGGCAGTATTTT.

V is TRBV7-3 and J is TRBJ2-2, with unresolved D. The germline V and J ends were trimmed by 1 base and 5 bases, with 5 bases remaining between them. The CDR3 sequence is 13 residues long. Germline V gene sequence: CDR1 SGHTA, CDR2 FQGTGA. Written as DNA, the CDR3 is TGTGCCAGCAGCTTAAGAGGTACCGGGGAGCTGTTTTTT. Protein product: CASSLRGTGELFF.

The chain recombines TRBV2 with TRBJ2-3, with D hard to call. Between the trimmed V and J ends, which lost 8 bases and 3 bases, there was a span of 12 bases. This CDR3 has 13 amino acids. Per the germline V gene, CDR1 is SNHLY and CDR2 is FYNNEI. The CDR3 DNA reads as TGTGCCAGCCGAGAGGCTTTAACAGATACGCAGTATTTT. Protein: CASREALTDTQYF.

The V gene is TRBV30, the J gene TRBJ2-1; 10 bases agree with TRBD2. CDR3 size: 14 residues. The germline V gene encodes CDR1 GTSNPN and CDR2 SVGIG (reference sequence). J gave up 4 bases and V 5 bases, and 5 bases lay outside the gene matches. The CDR3 sequence is CAWATSGDYNEQFF. CDR3 coding DNA: TGTGCCTGGGCTACTAGCGGGGATTACAATGAGCAGTTCTTC.

The chain links TRBV27 to TRBJ1-6, with TRBD1 matching over 8 bases. The germline V gene encodes CDR1 MNHEY and CDR2 SMNVEV (reference sequence). This CDR3 region has 15 residues. Trimming cost V 7 bases and J 10 bases; bases outside gene matches: 12. CDR3 sequence (DNA): TGTGCCAGCAACAGGGGGGGTTCCGCGGGGTCACCCCTCCACTTT. It specifies CASNRGGSAGSPLHF.

The V call is TRBV30, the J call TRBJ1-5, with 7 nucleotides matching TRBD1. V lost 3 bases to trimming and J lost 3 bases; unmatched junction nucleotides: 5. The CDR3 runs to 14 residues. The germline CDR1 and CDR2 sequences are GTSNPN and SVGIG (reference sequence). DNA of the CDR3: TGTGCCTGGAGCACCGGGACAGTCAATCAGCCCCAGCATTTT. Protein sequence: CAWSTGTVNQPQHF.

This clone is a singleton in its sample. The chain links TRBV18 to TRBJ2-7; D possibly corresponds to TRBD2 (5 bases). The CDR3 is 15 residues long. Germline CDR1 is KGHSH and CDR2 is LQKENI. Trimming took 1 base from V and 0 from J, leaving 10 bases between them. In nucleotides, the CDR3 is TGTGCCAGCTCACCACTTGGTGGAGGCTCCTACGAGCAGTACTTC. Translating it yields CASSPLGGGSYEQYF.

The genes are TRBV19 and TRBJ2-1; 8 positions agree with TRBD1. This CDR3 is 13 amino acids long. Germline V CDR1 and CDR2: LNHDA, SQIVND (reference sequence). The V segment lost 8 bases and the J segment 4 bases; nucleotides outside the gene matches: 4. The CDR3: CASQGAPYNEQFF. In nucleotides, the CDR3 is TGTGCCAGTCAGGGGGCCCCTTACAATGAGCAGTTCTTC.

The V call is TRBV7-2, the J call TRBJ1-3, with 7 bases that match TRBD1. From germline, CDR1 is SGHTA and CDR2 FQGNSA. The trim removed 4 bases at V and 11 bases at J, leaving 8 bases unmatched. This CDR3 comprises 13 residues. In DNA form, the CDR3 reads TGTGCCAGCAGCTCGAAAGCCGGGACAGCCATATATTTT. Protein product: CASSSKAGTAIYF.

The chain combines TRBV21-1 with TRBJ1-5. TRBV21-1 is a recognized pseudogene. This CDR3 contains 15 residues. The CDR3, as DNA: TGTGCCAGCAGCCCTCAAACGTCGGTCTATCAGCCCCAGCATTTT. Encoded protein: CASSPQTSVYQPQHF.

The rearrangement joins TRBV5-1 to TRBJ1-2; TRBD1 is a possible D gene (6 bases). CDR1 is SGHRS and CDR2 is YFSETQ in the germline V gene. V lost 4 bases and J lost 5, with 18 bases in between. The CDR3 is 15 amino acids. CDR3 region: CASSPLSTGLYGYTF. CDR3 in DNA: TGCGCCAGCAGCCCGCTCTCGACAGGCCTGTATGGCTACACCTTC.

The chain has TRBV5-1 and TRBJ2-1, with D unresolved. This CDR3 spans 16 amino acids. CDR1 is SGHRS and CDR2 is YFSETQ in the germline V gene. Trimming removed 2 bases at V and 2 bases at J, with 14 bases between. This CDR3 reads CASSFGSAVPYNEQFF. The CDR3 bases are TGCGCCAGCAGCTTTGGGTCGGCGGTCCCCTACAATGAGCAGTTCTTC. Full variable domain (missing parts from reference TRBV5-1 and TRBJ2-1): KAGVTQTPRYLIKTRGQQVTLSCSPISGHRSVSWYQQTPGQGLQFLFEYFSETQRNKGNFPGRFSGRQFSNSRSEMNVSTLELGDSALYLCASSFGSAVPYNEQFFGPGTRLTVL.

The chain couples TRBV5-1 to TRBJ2-3, with 12 bases fitting TRBD2. The CDR3 spans 17 residues. V lost 0 bases and J lost 5; bases outside the gene matches: 7. The germline CDR1 and CDR2 sequences are SGHRS and YFSETQ. CDR3 sequence reads: CASSLVSSGGAGDTQYF. CDR3 nucleotide sequence: TGCGCCAGCAGCTTGGTGTCTAGCGGGGGGGCCGGAGATACGCAGTATTTT.